Shown below are 28 T cell receptor beta chains from a single sample sequenced in a study of T cell repertoires in cytomegalovirus infection. A single record per CDR3 protein comes from TCRdb applying MiXCR to the reads. The table shows roughly 500,000 distinct CDR3 sequences, with about 11% occurring only once. The sample was PBMCs. The receptors stem from a human donor in good health (CMV status not recorded). Some clones in this sample may be carry-over from other donors' samples.

There are many counts of this clonotype. V is TRBV20-1 and J is TRBJ2-2; perhaps D is TRBD1 or TRBD2 (5 bases each). Germline V gene data show CDR1 as DFQATT and CDR2 as SNEGSKA (reference sequence). This CDR3 spans 16 amino acids. Trimming cost V 0 bases and J 2 bases, with 13 bases left between them. This chain's CDR3 is CSARDVEGINTGELFF. CDR3 nucleotide sequence: TGCAGTGCTAGAGATGTCGAGGGGATCAACACCGGGGAGCTGTTTTTT.

This clonotype has at least ten counts. The CDR3 is CASSQDLQGREQYF. DNA for the CDR3: TGTGCCAGCAGCCAAGATCTTCAGGGCCGGGAGCAGTACTTC. This sequence joins TRBV4-2 and TRBJ2-7, with a weak D call TRBD1 (5 bases). Germline V gene sequence: CDR1 LGHNA, CDR2 YNFKEQ. V was shortened by 0 bases and J by 7 bases, with 13 bases between the two germline ends. CDR3 length: 14 residues.

The gene calls are TRBV29-1 and TRBJ2-6; D is perhaps TRBD2 (6 bases). Germline values: CDR1 SQVTM, CDR2 ANQGSEA. The CDR3 sequence is 16 residues long. V lost 6 bases and J lost 1, with 16 bases in between. The CDR3 DNA reads TGCAGCGTCGAGGAGGGGTTGGGGTCTGGGGCCAACGTCCTGACTTTC. This encodes CSVEEGLGSGANVLTF.

This clonotype was counted many times. The chain recombines TRBV5-6 with TRBJ2-1; D uncertain. Trimming left V 4 bases short and J 10 bases short, with 9 bases between. Per germline, CDR1 SGHDT and CDR2 YYEEEE. CDR3 length equals 11 residues. The CDR3 here is CASSLTEEQFF. In DNA, the CDR3 is TGTGCCAGCAGCCTCACCGAGGAGCAGTTCTTC.

This chain connects TRBV3-1 to TRBJ1-1, with a weak D call TRBD1 (5 bases). V shed 1 base and J shed 0 bases, with 9 bases lying between them. The CDR3 sequence is 15 residues long. Germline V gene sequence: CDR1 LGHDT, CDR2 YNNKEL (reference sequence). CDR3 in amino acids: CASSQAGVLNTEAFF. As DNA, the CDR3 is TGTGCCAGCAGCCAAGCGGGGGTCCTGAACACTGAAGCTTTCTTT.

This clonotype has only one observation. The genes are TRBV29-1 and TRBJ2-7; 9 positions agree with TRBD2. There are 14 residues in the CDR3. The J segment lost 6 bases and the V segment lost 7 bases, leaving 13 bases of the junction unmatched. The germline V gene has CDR1 SQVTM and CDR2 ANQGSEA. The CDR3 DNA is TGCAGCGCCCGGGCTAGCGGGGATAGTGGCGAGCAGTACTTC. As protein: CSARASGDSGEQYF.

This clonotype has a single count. The V gene is TRBV6-2 or TRBV6-3, the J gene TRBJ2-2; tentatively, D is TRBD2 (6 bases). The CDR3 is made up of 16 amino acids. In germline, CDR1 is MNHEY, CDR2 SVGEGT. Trimming stripped 0 bases from V and 4 bases from J, with 12 bases between. CDR3 amino acids: CASSYSPGALTGELFF. CDR3 in DNA: TGTGCCAGCAGTTACTCGCCGGGAGCCCTCACCGGGGAGCTGTTTTTT.

This clonotype has ten or more counts. The chain is built from TRBV2 and TRBJ2-2, with D perhaps matching TRBD2 (6 bases). The CDR3 extends over 13 amino acids. V was cut by 4 bases and J by 8 bases, with 11 bases left in between. Looked up from germline, CDR1 is SNHLY and CDR2 is FYNNEI. The CDR3 here is CASSGLEKGELFF. CDR3 DNA: TGTGCCAGCAGTGGACTAGAGAAGGGGGAGCTGTTTTTT.

This clonotype was counted at least ten times. The gene calls are TRBV7-8 and TRBJ2-3, with 14 nucleotides matching TRBD2. V dropped 5 bases and J dropped 15; count of bases not matched to a gene: 16. From germline, CDR1 is SGHVS and CDR2 FQNEAQ. The CDR3 spans 16 residues. Here the CDR3 DNA reads TGTGCCAGCAGCCCCTCCAGGGGGACTAGCGGGAGAATCTACTATTTT. Translated: CASSPSRGTSGRIYYF.

This clonotype came up many times. For the CDR3, the DNA is TGCGCCAGCAGCCAAGAAACAACATACAATGAGCAGTTCTTC. It is translated as CASSQETTYNEQFF. The chain uses TRBV4-1 and TRBJ2-1, with D uncertain. Trimming stripped 0 bases from V and 4 bases from J, with 7 bases between. The CDR3 loop spans 14 amino acids. Germline V CDR1 and CDR2: MGHRA, YSYEKL.

This clonotype was seen ten or more times. The chain combines TRBV5-1 with TRBJ2-1; D is ambiguous. CDR1 and CDR2 (germline): SGHRS, YFSETQ. The CDR3 is made up of 15 amino acids. Trimming cost V 1 base and J 4 bases, with 12 bases left between them. CDR3: CASSLPKSSYNEQFF. CDR3 nucleotide sequence: TGCGCCAGCAGCTTGCCCAAATCCAGTTACAATGAGCAGTTCTTC. The full variable domain, its missing parts supplied by reference TRBV5-1 and TRBJ2-1, is KAGVTQTPRYLIKTRGQQVTLSCSPISGHRSVSWYQQTPGQGLQFLFEYFSETQRNKGNFPGRFSGRQFSNSRSEMNVSTLELGDSALYLCASSLPKSSYNEQFFGPGTRLTVL.

CDR3 sequence: CASRALNEQFF. CDR3 nucleotide sequence: TGTGCCAGCAGGGCCCTCAATGAGCAGTTCTTC. V is TRBV6-8 and J is TRBJ2-1; D is unresolved. CDR1 MNHGY and CDR2 SAAAGT come from the germline V gene. The V gene lost 6 bases and the J gene lost 6 bases, with 6 bases spanning the gap. CDR3 length equals 11 residues.

A note on this clonotype: Given a much more abundant clone one base away, this may be a read error. This chain uses TRBV20-1 with TRBJ2-5, with 8 bases identical to TRBD2. J lost 5 bases, V lost 4 bases, and 12 bases had no gene match. The CDR3 runs to 15 residues. The V gene's germline CDR1 is DFQATT and CDR2 SNEGSKA (reference sequence). The CDR3 here is CSATERETVGETQYF. CDR3 coding DNA: TGCAGTGCTACTGAGCGGGAGACCGTTGGGGAGACCCAGTACTTC.

The chain is built from TRBV3-1 and TRBJ1-2; D is unresolved. The CDR3 covers 15 residues. In germline, CDR1 is LGHDT, CDR2 YNNKEL (reference sequence). V was pared by 0 bases and J by 2 bases, with 10 bases between. The CDR3 nucleotides read TGTGCCAGCAGCCAAGATCGGCACATCAACTATGGCTACACCTTC. As protein: CASSQDRHINYGYTF.

This clonotype was counted between two and nine times. This rearrangement joins TRBV5-1 to TRBJ2-1, with a possible D match to TRBD1 (6 bases). V dropped 0 bases and J dropped 4 bases, with 17 bases sitting between them. The CDR3 sequence is 17 residues long. Germline loops: CDR1 SGHRS, CDR2 YFSETQ. CDR3 DNA: TGCGCCAGCAGCTTGGGTTTCAGGGGAAAGGCGTACAATGAGCAGTTCTTC. This encodes CASSLGFRGKAYNEQFF.

This clonotype was seen more than once but under ten times. A clone one base away is much larger, so this may be a read error. The chain employs TRBV5-5 and TRBJ1-1, with D perhaps matching TRBD1 (5 bases). The germline CDR1 and CDR2 sequences are SGHKS and YYEKEE (reference sequence). V was pared by 2 bases and J by 1 base, with 9 bases between. There are 14 residues in the CDR3. CDR3 region: CASSFGAPNTEAFF. In DNA form, the CDR3 reads TGTGCCAGCAGCTTTGGGGCCCCGAACACTGAAGCTTTCTTT.

There are many counts of this clonotype. The CDR3 bases are TGCGCCAGCAGCCAAGGACTAGCGGGAGGCGGGATAGATACGCAGTATTTT. It is translated as CASSQGLAGGGIDTQYF. The chain recombines TRBV4-1 with TRBJ2-3, with TRBD2 identical over 13 bases. J was trimmed by 5 bases and V by 1 base; bases with no gene match: 6. CDR1 and CDR2 (germline): MGHRA, YSYEKL. This CDR3 is 17 amino acids long.

This clonotype showed up many times. The chain carries TRBV25-1 and TRBJ1-4, with a tentative D call TRBD1 (6 bases). The CDR3 length is 15 residues. Germline CDR1 and CDR2: MGHDK and SYGVNS. V was pared by 4 bases and J by 7 bases, with 16 bases between. CDR3 amino acids: CASSGKGTKSEKLFF. The CDR3 coding sequence is TGTGCCAGCAGTGGAAAGGGGACAAAGAGTGAAAAACTGTTTTTT.

This clonotype showed up many times. The chain recombines TRBV10-2 with TRBJ2-5, with 10 bases lining up with TRBD2. This CDR3 region has 14 residues. The trim removed 3 bases at V and 6 bases at J, leaving 4 bases unmatched. Germline CDR1 is WSHSY and CDR2 is SAAADI. The CDR3 sequence is CASSEAGGEKTQYF. In DNA form, the CDR3 reads TGCGCCAGCAGTGAAGCGGGGGGGGAAAAGACCCAGTACTTC.

This clonotype was seen many times. The rearrangement joins TRBV27 to TRBJ1-2; 7 bases align to TRBD1. Losses at the gene ends were 5 bases for V and 3 bases for J; bases not matched to a gene: 9. In germline, CDR1 is MNHEY, CDR2 SMNVEV (reference sequence). The length of the CDR3 is 15 residues. This CDR3 reads CASSLTGPQYYGYTF. CDR3 nucleotides: TGTGCCAGCAGTCTGACAGGGCCCCAATACTATGGCTACACCTTC.

This chain connects TRBV2 to TRBJ1-5; the D is unclear. Trimming left V 5 bases short and J 9 bases short, with 11 bases between. This CDR3 region has 12 residues. The germline gives CDR1 SNHLY, CDR2 FYNNEI. CDR3 DNA: TGTGCCAGCAGTCCGGAATCCCGGCCCCAGCATTTT. It is translated as CASSPESRPQHF.

This clonotype was seen many times. The chain carries TRBV5-1 and TRBJ2-3; D is ambiguous. CDR1 SGHRS and CDR2 YFSETQ come from the germline V gene. The CDR3 sequence is 14 residues long. The ends were cut back, 3 bases at V and 3 bases at J, with 11 bases in the middle. DNA of the CDR3: TGCGCCAGCAGCTCATCCCTGACAACAGATACGCAGTATTTT. Protein product: CASSSSLTTDTQYF.

The genes are TRBV3-1 and TRBJ2-1; TRBD2 matches at 10 bases. The CDR3 covers 21 residues. Germline assignment: CDR1 LGHDT and CDR2 YNNKEL (reference sequence). Trimming cost V 1 base and J 6 bases; bases outside gene matches: 21. CDR3 sequence (DNA): TGTGCCAGCAGCCAAGTCGTAGCCCCGGGACTAGCGTCTATTGGGCTCAATGAGCAGTTCTTC. Residues: CASSQVVAPGLASIGLNEQFF.

Many counts were recorded for this clonotype. This chain connects TRBV5-4 to TRBJ1-1; possible D gene TRBD1, 5 bases. Germline V lookup: CDR1 SGHNT, CDR2 YYREEE (reference sequence). The CDR3 is made up of 13 amino acids. Trimming stripped 0 bases from V and 8 bases from J, with 11 bases between. The CDR3 protein is CASSLAAEGEAFF. In DNA form, the CDR3 reads TGTGCCAGCAGCTTGGCGGCAGAGGGGGAAGCTTTCTTT.

There are a few counts of this clonotype. The rearrangement links TRBV12-3 or TRBV12-4 to TRBJ1-2; 7 positions match TRBD1. V shed 5 bases, J shed 2 bases, and the junction held 5 bases outside the gene matches. This CDR3 is built from 14 residues. The CDR3 DNA follows: TGTGCCAGCAGTCTCCTGGGACAGAACTATGGCTACACCTTC. Residues: CASSLLGQNYGYTF.

This clonotype was detected ten times or more. This sequence joins TRBV12-3 or TRBV12-4 and TRBJ1-4; D uncertain. The CDR3 runs to 14 residues. V was cut by 5 bases and J by 10 bases, with 17 bases left in between. The CDR3 here is CASSPRYEDAKLFF. CDR3 coding DNA: TGTGCCAGCAGTCCGCGGTACGAAGATGCAAAACTGTTTTTT.

This clonotype was counted at least ten times. In DNA form, the CDR3 reads TGCGCCAGCAGCGCGTCCGGGACGACCGGAGATACGCAGTATTTT. It is translated as CASSASGTTGDTQYF. The chain recombines TRBV5-1 with TRBJ2-3; D is perhaps TRBD1 or TRBD2 (5 bases each). CDR1 SGHRS and CDR2 YFSETQ come from the germline V gene. This CDR3 region has 15 residues. The germline V and J ends were trimmed by 4 bases and 5 bases, with 17 bases remaining between them.

This clonotype was seen ten or more times. The gene calls are TRBV7-2 and TRBJ2-1, with 12 nucleotides matching TRBD2. V lost 6 bases and J lost 3; bases outside the gene matches: 18. Germline V gives CDR1 SGHTA, CDR2 FQGNSA. The CDR3 spans 20 residues. This CDR3 is CASSLTRRLAGGSNYNEQFF. In DNA form, the CDR3 reads TGTGCCAGCAGTCTTACCCGTAGGCTAGCGGGAGGGTCGAACTACAATGAGCAGTTCTTC.